This entry lists 27 T cell receptor beta chains sequenced from one sample in a study of Ad26.COV2.S vaccination and SARS-CoV-2 variants (dated by TCRdb to 2020 to 2022). This sample's treatment or condition label indicates: 15 to 20 received Ad26.COV2.S at low or high dose, single or two shots; five or six received placebo; per-sample allocation not given. For vaccine and placebo recipients, the sequenced repertoires came from samples collected on day 63 after the first injection. Library prep was done by the immunoSEQ multiplex PCR assay. Here the immuneACCESS table is served through TCRdb, limited to in-frame sequences with V and J called. Missing clones are a known gap in these copies; in checked studies unresolved V genes cover under half, and the rest lacks a known reason. This sample comprises about 350,000 clones, 70% to 90% of them detected only once. The ten largest make up 2.5% to 3.5% of the sample.

The source material was peripheral blood, sampled in a trial of Ad26.COV2.S vaccine versus placebo. The receptors here all came from a person between 18 and 65 years old who received the Ad26.COV2.S COVID-19 vaccine or a placebo.

This chain joins TRBV4-3 and TRBJ2-3; 9 bases are a match to TRBD2. This CDR3 is 15 amino acids long. Germline CDR1 reads LGHNA; CDR2 reads YSLEER. Trimming at V came to 1 base and at J to 4 bases, leaving 3 bases not matched to a gene. The CDR3 DNA reads as TGCGCCAGCAGCCAAGGTGCGGGAGGGCCAGATACGCAGTATTTT. Amino acid sequence: CASSQGAGGPDTQYF.

This chain uses TRBV9 with TRBJ1-1, with D uncertain. The CDR3 length is 17 residues. V was clipped by 0 bases and J by 1 base, with 16 bases between them. Germline V lookup: CDR1 SGDLS, CDR2 YYNGEE. The CDR3 coding sequence is TGTGCCAGCAGCGTAGCTACGGGCGGCACGAAGAACACTGAAGCTTTCTTT. Translation gives CASSVATGGTKNTEAFF.

This chain uses TRBV5-5 with TRBJ2-1; 7 nucleotides agree with TRBD1. Per germline, CDR1 SGHKS and CDR2 YYEKEE (reference sequence). Unmatched junction bases numbered 4, after V lost 4 bases and J lost 6 bases. The CDR3 is made up of 13 amino acids. The CDR3 nucleotides are TGTGCCAGCAGCCAGACAGGGTCCAATGAGCAGTTCTTC. As protein: CASSQTGSNEQFF.

The J gene is TRBJ1-1, the V gene TRBV7-9; perhaps TRBD1 as D (6 bases). V gave up 6 bases and J gave up 6 bases, with 8 bases separating them. Germline CDR1 reads SEHNR; CDR2 reads FQNEAQ (reference sequence). The CDR3 totals 11 residues. CDR3 bases: TGTGCCAGCAGTGGGGGGCCTGAAGCTTTCTTT. It specifies CASSGGPEAFF.

V gene TRBV3-1 (or the pseudogene TRBV3-2) combines with J gene TRBJ1-6; D gene uncertain. The length of the CDR3 is 17 residues. Germline V gene data show CDR1 as LGHDT and CDR2 as YNNKEL (reference sequence). Trimming stripped 1 base from V and 0 bases from J, with 10 bases between. The CDR3 DNA follows: TGTGCCAGCAGCCAAGGGACGGTCAGCTCCTATAATTCACCCCTCCACTTT. This codes for CASSQGTVSSYNSPLHF.

The count of this clone is one. The chain links TRBV4-3 to TRBJ2-7, with 8 positions matching TRBD1. The V gene end was trimmed by 0 bases and the J gene end by 0 bases; junction bases not matched to a gene: 16. Germline lookup yields CDR1 LGHNA and CDR2 YSLEER. CDR3 size: 20 residues. The CDR3 bases are TGCGCCAGCAGCCAAGAAATAGTCGAGGGGACAGGATTTCACTCCTACGAGCAGTACTTC. It is translated as CASSQEIVEGTGFHSYEQYF.

The CDR3 coding sequence is TGTGCCTGGACGGACGGGACAGGGGCCTACGAGCAGTACTTC. Its translation is CAWTDGTGAYEQYF. The chain uses TRBV30 and TRBJ2-7; 10 bases line up with TRBD1. Germline values: CDR1 GTSNPN, CDR2 SVGIG (reference sequence). The CDR3 is 14 residues long. Unmatched junction bases numbered 5, after V lost 4 bases and J lost 2 bases.

J is TRBJ1-2 and V is TRBV9; D is perhaps TRBD1 (5 bases). The germline V and J ends were trimmed by 0 bases and 5 bases, with 11 bases remaining between them. This CDR3 is built from 14 residues. CDR1 is SGDLS and CDR2 is YYNGEE in the germline V gene. The chain's CDR3 is CASSVEGPGYGYTF. As DNA, the CDR3 is TGTGCCAGCAGCGTAGAGGGGCCAGGGTATGGCTACACCTTC.

The rearrangement links TRBV27 to TRBJ2-1, with 10 bases lining up with TRBD1. V shed 6 bases and J 4 bases; nucleotides not matched to a gene: 9. CDR3 size: 16 residues. Looked up from germline, CDR1 is MNHEY and CDR2 is SMNVEV (reference sequence). The CDR3 DNA is TGTGCCAGCAGGGTTTTCGGGACAGGGGTTTACAATGAGCAGTTCTTC. It translates to CASRVFGTGVYNEQFF.

The rearrangement joins TRBV19 to TRBJ1-2, with 10 positions matching TRBD1. The CDR3 spans 17 residues. V lost 3 bases to trimming and J lost 5 bases; unmatched junction nucleotides: 12. CDR1 is LNHDA, CDR2 SQIVND, per germline (reference sequence). The CDR3 here is CASSIERGDRGRYGYTF. CDR3 bases: TGTGCCAGTAGTATCGAAAGGGGGGACAGGGGCCGATATGGCTACACCTTC.

This chain connects TRBV30 to TRBJ2-2; 10 bases fit TRBD2. The CDR3 runs 17 residues. CDR1 is GTSNPN and CDR2 is SVGIG in the germline V gene (reference sequence). V was clipped by 0 bases and J by 5 bases; unmatched bases: 9. CDR3 DNA: TGTGCCTGGAGTGTATTCCCTAGGACTAGCGGTACCGGGGAGCTGTTTTTT. The encoded protein is CAWSVFPRTSGTGELFF.

The chain combines TRBV28 with TRBJ2-7; D is uncertain. The CDR3 length is 13 residues. Trimming pared 7 bases from V and 2 bases from J, leaving 12 bases between. Germline CDR1 and CDR2: MDHEN and SYDVKM. The CDR3 DNA reads as TGTGCCAGCACGGGCCAGCCAACCTACGAGCAGTACTTC. Translating gives CASTGQPTYEQYF.

This clone has a single count. The chain joins TRBV6-2 or TRBV6-3 to TRBJ1-2; D uncertain. In germline, CDR1 is MNHEY, CDR2 SVGEGT. The CDR3 totals 12 residues. V was shortened by 6 bases and J by 5 bases, with 10 bases between the two germline ends. This CDR3 is CASSPAGYGYTF. The CDR3 nucleotides are TGTGCCAGCAGCCCGGCGGGGTATGGCTACACCTTC.

The count of this clone is one. The V call is TRBV7-2, the J call TRBJ2-7, with D hard to call. The ends were cut back, 1 base at V and 0 bases at J, with 7 bases in the middle. The CDR3 runs to 14 residues. Germline V lookup: CDR1 SGHTA, CDR2 FQGNSA. The CDR3 here is CASSLVESSYEQYF. As DNA, the CDR3 is TGTGCCAGCAGCTTAGTCGAAAGCTCCTACGAGCAGTACTTC.

At least ten counts were recorded for this clone. This chain uses TRBV19 with TRBJ1-6; possible D gene TRBD1, 6 bases. Trimming cost V 6 bases and J 8 bases, with 8 bases left between them. This CDR3 region has 12 residues. CDR1 LNHDA and CDR2 SQIVND come from the germline V gene (reference sequence). The CDR3 loop is CASRHRDSPLHF. As DNA, the CDR3 is TGTGCCAGTAGACACAGGGATTCACCCCTCCACTTT.

The rearrangement uses TRBV2 and TRBJ1-6; D is uncertain. The CDR3 spans 18 residues. With 7 bases removed from V and 0 bases from J, the gap between germline ends came to 19 bases. Germline V gene sequence: CDR1 SNHLY, CDR2 FYNNEI. The CDR3 is CASMAGTSLSSYNSPLHF. Here the CDR3 DNA reads TGTGCCAGCATGGCGGGTACAAGCCTCAGCTCCTATAATTCACCCCTCCACTTT.

J is TRBJ2-5 and V is TRBV11-3, with TRBD2 identical over 9 bases. In germline, CDR1 is SGHNT, CDR2 YENEEA. The CDR3 is 17 residues long. The trim removed 1 base at V and 5 bases at J, leaving 11 bases unmatched. The chain's CDR3 is CASSLGLAGGPGETQYF. CDR3 DNA: TGTGCCAGCAGCTTAGGCCTGGCGGGGGGGCCGGGTGAGACCCAGTACTTC. Full variable domain (missing parts from reference TRBV11-3 and TRBJ2-5): EAGVVQSPRYKIIEKKQPVAFWCNPISGHNTLYWYLQNLGQGPELLIRYENEEAVDDSQLPKDRFSAERLKGVDSTLKIQPAELGDSAVYLCASSLGLAGGPGETQYFGPGTRLLVL.

V is TRBV14 and J is TRBJ2-3, with unresolved D. The germline gives CDR1 SGHDN, CDR2 FVKESK. The V end was cut by 1 base, the J end by 0 bases, with 14 bases between. The CDR3 runs to 17 residues. The CDR3 bases are TGTGCCAGCAGCCAAGTCTCCAGGTTCGCTAGCACAGATACGCAGTATTTT. It specifies CASSQVSRFASTDTQYF.

The chain carries TRBV7-2 and TRBJ2-7; 8 bases map to TRBD2. The V segment lost 5 bases and the J segment 3 bases; nucleotides outside the gene matches: 6. The CDR3 loop spans 14 amino acids. Per the germline V gene, CDR1 is SGHTA and CDR2 is FQGNSA. The chain's CDR3 is CASSASGTSYEQYF. The DNA of the CDR3 is TGTGCCAGCAGCGCGTCCGGGACTAGCTACGAGCAGTACTTC.

V is TRBV4-1 and J is TRBJ1-3; possible D gene TRBD1, 6 bases. The CDR3 sequence is 13 residues long. Trimming removed 1 base from V and 9 bases from J, with 10 bases in between. Looked up from germline, CDR1 is MGHRA and CDR2 is YSYEKL. Here the CDR3 reads CASSQVGGGTIYF. The CDR3 region has the DNA TGCGCCAGCAGCCAAGTGGGGGGCGGCACCATATATTTT.

The chain employs TRBV30 and TRBJ1-1; 9 bases match TRBD1. This CDR3 comprises 14 residues. Germline V gene data show CDR1 as GTSNPN and CDR2 as SVGIG (reference sequence). The J segment lost 5 bases and the V segment lost 1 base, leaving 5 bases of the junction unmatched. CDR3 in DNA: TGTGCCTGGAGTGCTGAACAGGGGGCGACTGAAGCTTTCTTT. This translates into CAWSAEQGATEAFF.

V is TRBV5-4 and J is TRBJ1-2, with TRBD1 matching 9 bases. The ends lost 4 bases at V and 5 bases at J; junction bases unmatched: 12. This CDR3 comprises 16 residues. CDR1 is SGHNT and CDR2 is YYREEE in the germline V gene (reference sequence). CDR3 nucleotide sequence: TGTGCCAGCAGCCCCGCCCTGGGGGGACAGGGTTATGGCTACACCTTC. It specifies CASSPALGGQGYGYTF. Looking up the rest from reference TRBV5-4 and TRBJ1-2 gives the full variable domain: ETGVTQSPTHLIKTRGQQVTLRCSSQSGHNTVSWYQQALGQGPQFIFQYYREEENGRGNFPPRFSGLQFPNYSSELNVNALELDDSALYLCASSPALGGQGYGYTFGSGTRLTVV.

The gene calls are TRBV30 and TRBJ1-1; D not resolved. V lost 4 bases and J 5 bases, leaving 11 bases between the germline ends. The CDR3 length is 12 residues. Germline assignment: CDR1 GTSNPN and CDR2 SVGIG (reference sequence). The CDR3 DNA is TGTGCCTGGAATTATTTGGGTACTGAAGCTTTCTTT. Amino acid sequence: CAWNYLGTEAFF.

Concerning this clone itself: Within the sample, other DNA sequences also encode this same CDR3. This sequence joins TRBV9 and TRBJ2-3, with 7 bases lining up with TRBD2. The CDR3 consists of 15 residues. Trimming cost V 0 bases and J 1 base; bases outside gene matches: 2. The germline gives CDR1 SGDLS, CDR2 YYNGEE. For the CDR3, the DNA is TGTGCCAGCAGCGTAGGGCTAGCGGGCACAGATACGCAGTATTTT. Amino acid sequence: CASSVGLAGTDTQYF.

This sequence joins TRBV28 and TRBJ1-3, with D possibly matching TRBD1 (5 bases). Germline loops: CDR1 MDHEN, CDR2 SYDVKM. The CDR3 loop spans 15 amino acids. Trimming cost V 5 bases and J 3 bases, with 14 bases left between them. The CDR3, as DNA: TGTGCCAGCAGTAATACAGGCTTCGGTGGAAACACCATATATTTT. Amino acids: CASSNTGFGGNTIYF.

The chain recombines TRBV5-6 with TRBJ2-7; D not certain. The CDR3 loop spans 15 amino acids. V gave up 0 bases and J gave up 0 bases, with 10 bases separating them. CDR1 and CDR2 from the germline V gene are SGHDT and YYEEEE. CDR3 sequence (DNA): TGTGCCAGCAGCTTGGACCCAGTAAGCTCCTACGAGCAGTACTTC. It is translated as CASSLDPVSSYEQYF.

The gene calls are TRBV3-1 (or the pseudogene TRBV3-2) and TRBJ2-7; a possible D gene is TRBD1 (6 bases). Germline CDR1 LGHDT, CDR2 YNNKEL (reference sequence). V lost 7 bases and J lost 3, with 13 bases in between. The CDR3 spans 13 residues. This CDR3 reads CASMGTSYYEQYF. The DNA for the CDR3 is TGTGCCAGCATGGGGACATCTTACTACGAGCAGTACTTC.